The subject of this entry is one TCR beta chain. What it binds is unknown. PCR primers comprised 60 Vbeta and 13 Jbeta primers. Profiled with immunoSEQ multiplex PCR; TCRdb holds only in-frame clones, not every one. Of about 160,000 clones listed, 85% were seen once; the top ten hold roughly 2.2%. This record belongs to a study of cytomegalovirus exposure and HLA in healthy donors. Study-level findings and limits: In a later analysis, HLA-C alleles had the fewest associated TCRs, DRB1 alleles the most. It was reportedly the case that the classifier diagnosed cytomegalovirus status with high specificity and sensitivity. Specificity for CMV antigens was confirmed in vitro for a few of the CMV-associated chains.

Per the germline V gene, CDR1 is LGHNA and CDR2 is YSLEER. CDR3 length equals 15 residues. Trimming removed 4 bases from V and 0 bases from J; junction bases left unmatched: 3. V is TRBV4-3 and J is TRBJ2-3, with 8 positions matching TRBD1. The sequence was collected from a man younger than 30 in good health and CMV-seropositive. The sample was PBMCs. The CDR3 reads CASSPYRGSTDTQYF. CDR3 nucleotide sequence: TGCGCCAGCAGCCCATACAGGGGGAGCACAGATACGCAGTATTTT.